This T cell receptor (beta chain) is drawn from a study of blood T cell repertoires in COVID-19. The V gene lost 3 bases and the J gene lost 1 base, with 10 bases spanning the gap. Germline V CDR1 and CDR2: MRHNA, SNTAGT. This CDR3 contains 15 residues. The data were produced by immunoSEQ multiplex PCR, yet TCRdb's version contains in-frame clones alone and is incomplete. The data contain around 250,000 clones, around 86% of them singletons. The source is a man older than 75 with acute or convalescent COVID-19. Specimen: peripheral blood. V and J are TRBV6-4 and TRBJ2-1; the D is unclear. CDR3 in DNA: TGTGCCAGCAGTGAAAGTAGTAATTCCTACAATGAGCAGTTCTTC. Amino acids: CASSESSNSYNEQFF.